This T cell receptor beta chain was obtained from a study of T cells expressing NK-cell markers. At the level of the study: Beta-chain profiling covered CD3+CD56+NKG2C+, CD3+CD56+NKG2C- and CD3+CD56-NKG2C+ sorted subsets. One of eight sequenced donors was HCMV-seronegative; the other seven were seropositive.

The study's findings and limits: No clear determination of HCMV specificity was made for expanded NKG2C+ T cell clones.

Details on this clonotype: Its target is not known.

For TCR beta, cDNA was produced by 5'RACE template switching with UMIs. TCRdb reprocessed the 5' RACE reads, with one entry per CDR3 protein and no DNA. Reported are some 440,000 distinct CDR3 sequences; the ten largest clones contain approximately 1.4%. The CDR3 has 13 amino acids. This sequence was found in a woman in her fifties or sixties in good health. The rearrangement uses TRBV12-3 or TRBV12-4 and TRBJ1-4. The sample consisted of blood T cells: a sorted CD56 or NKG2C T cell subset, CD4+ or CD8+ T cells, or bulk PBMC T cells (not recorded which). CDR3 protein: CASSRTYNEKLFF.